The present T cell receptor (beta chain) was sequenced within a study of blood T cells in healthy people across ages. Regarding the study as a whole: A roughly linear fall in TCR beta diversity per million T cells was seen with increasing age. Researchers said unsorted PBMCs prevented a conclusive naive versus antigen-experienced comparison.

A second PCR, run for roughly 7 to 11 cycles, used a sample-barcoded 5' primer plus a J-beta primer mix. The study obtained at least 3 million CDR3-containing paired-end reads from every sample. From the 5' RACE reads, TCRdb called clonotypes with MiXCR, one entry per CDR3 protein. Found here are around 1.5 million distinct CDR3 sequences, 35% to 45% of them singletons; the top ten hold approximately 7.9%. About this clonotype itself: Its matching antigen is unknown.

Investigators took around 10 milliliters of peripheral blood from every donor. This receptor was taken from a woman in her late teens or twenties in good health. Sequencing was performed on blood.

This CDR3 is CASSYPPRTEAFF. DNA of the CDR3: TGTGCCAGCAGTTACCCCCCGAGGACTGAAGCTTTCTTT. The J gene is TRBJ1-1, the V gene TRBV6-2 or TRBV6-3, with D uncertain. The CDR3 runs to 13 residues. The V gene's germline CDR1 is MNHEY and CDR2 SVGEGT. Trimming left V 2 bases short and J 5 bases short, with 9 bases between.